What follows are 20 T cell receptor beta chains derived from one specimen sequenced in a study of identical twins. TCRdb analysed the 5' RACE reads with MiXCR anew, one entry per CDR3 protein. Found here are hundreds of thousands of distinct CDR3 sequences, roughly an eighth of them singletons; the top ten hold 7% to 9%. Sequencing used memory (CD45RO+) T cells sorted from blood. These receptor sequences come from a woman younger than 30 in good health.

This clonotype was detected a few times. Sequence at one end of the junction differs from germline and may be a read error. V and J are TRBV7-7 and TRBJ2-1; a weak D match, TRBD1 (6 bases). The CDR3 length is 15 residues. CDR1 is SSHAT and CDR2 is FNYEAQ in the germline V gene (reference sequence). This chain's CDR3 is CASSLMDSSYNEQFF. CDR3 in DNA: TGTGCTAGCAGCTTAATGGACAGCTCCTACAATGAGCAGTTCTTC. Together with reference TRBV7-7 and TRBJ2-1, the CDR3 gives the full variable domain: GAGVSQSPRYKVTKRGQDVTLRCDPISSHATLYWYQQALGQGPEFLTYFNYEAQPDKSGLPSDRFSAERPEGSISTLTIQRTEQRDSAMYRCASSLMDSSYNEQFFGPGTRLTVL.

This clonotype was found many times. This chain links TRBV12-3 or TRBV12-4 with TRBJ2-3; 10 positions agree with TRBD1. The CDR3 is 19 amino acids. V gave up 5 bases and J gave up 2 bases; unmatched junction bases: 16. The CDR3 region has the DNA TGTGCCAGCAGTGCTTGGGGGTACGGGACAGGGGCGTCCACAGATACGCAGTATTTT. It specifies CASSAWGYGTGASTDTQYF.

The genes are TRBV7-2 and TRBJ2-7; 7 nucleotides align to TRBD2. The trim removed 1 base at V and 4 bases at J, leaving 4 bases unmatched. CDR3 length: 14 amino acids. Germline V gene sequence: CDR1 SGHTA, CDR2 FQGNSA. The CDR3 DNA reads as TGTGCCAGCAGCTTAGACGGGGGGATTTACGAGCAGTACTTC. Amino acids: CASSLDGGIYEQYF.

This clonotype showed up many times. The rearrangement uses TRBV5-1 and TRBJ1-1; no reliable D call. Germline V gene sequence: CDR1 SGHRS, CDR2 YFSETQ. The length of the CDR3 is 14 residues. V was clipped by 4 bases and J by 3 bases, with 13 bases between them. The CDR3 sequence: CASSRASRDTEAFF. The CDR3 DNA reads as TGCGCCAGCAGCCGGGCCTCTCGGGACACTGAAGCTTTCTTT.

This clonotype was seen only a few times. This chain connects TRBV27 to TRBJ1-2, with D possibly matching TRBD1 (6 bases). The CDR3 runs to 13 residues. Looked up from germline, CDR1 is MNHEY and CDR2 is SMNVEV (reference sequence). Trimming cost V 3 bases and J 6 bases, with 11 bases left between them. The CDR3 reads CASSFNREDGYTF. The DNA for the CDR3 is TGTGCCAGCAGTTTTAACAGGGAGGATGGCTACACCTTC.

This clonotype showed up many times. This chain uses TRBV6-2 or TRBV6-3 with TRBJ2-4; 10 bases map to TRBD1. Germline CDR1 and CDR2: MNHEY and SVGEGT. V shed 6 bases and J 0 bases; nucleotides not matched to a gene: 2. This CDR3 comprises 15 residues. The CDR3 nucleotides read TGTGCCAGCAGCCGGGACAGGGGAGCCAAAAACATTCAGTACTTC. Translation: CASSRDRGAKNIQYF.

The sample holds many counts of this clonotype. The chain combines TRBV12-3 or TRBV12-4 with TRBJ1-2, with a possible D match to TRBD1 (5 bases). Trimming pared 5 bases from V and 5 bases from J, leaving 12 bases between. There are 13 residues in the CDR3. As DNA, the CDR3 is TGTGCCAGCAGTCTCCGGGACGGTTATGGCTACACCTTC. Its translation is CASSLRDGYGYTF.

This clonotype was detected once. This rearrangement joins TRBV7-8 to TRBJ2-3, with D uncertain. Germline V gives CDR1 SGHVS, CDR2 FQNEAQ. Trimming took off 6 bases at V and 2 bases at J, with 12 bases between the two ends. This CDR3 has 14 residues. This CDR3 reads CASRIEQPTDTQYF. The CDR3 coding sequence is TGTGCCAGCAGGATAGAACAACCCACAGATACGCAGTATTTT.

The chain employs TRBV29-1 and TRBJ2-1, with D unclear. In germline, CDR1 is SQVTM, CDR2 ANQGSEA. The CDR3 is 12 amino acids. This chain's CDR3 is CAVLPNHNEQFF. In DNA, the CDR3 is TGCGCCGTTCTTCCGAACCACAATGAGCAGTTCTTC.

The chain joins TRBV11-2 to TRBJ1-2; 9 bases align to TRBD1. The V gene end was trimmed by 6 bases and the J gene end by 8 bases; junction bases not matched to a gene: 10. The CDR3 has 14 residues. Per the germline V gene, CDR1 is SGHAT and CDR2 is FQNNGV. The CDR3 here is CASSPTGTGHGYTF. CDR3 nucleotides: TGTGCCAGCAGTCCGACCGGGACAGGGCACGGCTACACCTTC.

The table lists this clonotype with a few counts. V is TRBV10-3 and J is TRBJ2-7, with D unresolved. Trimming took off 3 bases at V and 5 bases at J, with 17 bases between the two ends. The CDR3 runs to 15 residues. Germline V gene lookup returns CDR1 ENHRY and CDR2 SYGVKD. The CDR3 DNA sequence: TGTGCCATCAGTGAACCGGGCGCTAGACAAAACGAGCAGTACTTC. Its protein is CAISEPGARQNEQYF.

The chain couples TRBV5-6 to TRBJ2-1; 7 bases line up with TRBD2. This CDR3 is 15 amino acids long. Germline loops: CDR1 SGHDT, CDR2 YYEEEE. Trimming removed 6 bases from V and 1 base from J; junction bases left unmatched: 7. As DNA, the CDR3 is TGTGCCAGCAACTGGGGGGGGAGGTCCTACAATGAGCAGTTCTTC. Translating it yields CASNWGGRSYNEQFF.

The genes are TRBV20-1 and TRBJ2-3; 12 nucleotides agree with TRBD2. V was clipped by 5 bases and J by 6 bases; unmatched bases: 12. CDR1 is DFQATT and CDR2 is SNEGSKA in the germline V gene (reference sequence). This CDR3 region has 16 residues. Here the CDR3 DNA reads TGCAGTGCTCCCGAAGCTAGCGGGAGGGCTGCCGATACGCAGTATTTT. Translating gives CSAPEASGRAADTQYF.

The gene calls are TRBV27 and TRBJ2-3, with D maybe TRBD2 (6 bases). CDR1 and CDR2 (germline): MNHEY, SMNVEV (reference sequence). The V and J ends lost 8 bases and 0 bases respectively, with 18 bases between them. The CDR3 covers 16 residues. This chain's CDR3 is CASGFTRGTSTDTQYF. The CDR3 DNA reads TGTGCCAGCGGATTCACGCGCGGGACTAGCACAGATACGCAGTATTTT.

The chain couples TRBV5-6 to TRBJ2-5; D gene uncertain. The V and J ends lost 3 bases and 1 base respectively, with 7 bases between them. The CDR3 length is 13 residues. The germline V gene has CDR1 SGHDT and CDR2 YYEEEE. This chain's CDR3 is CASSSVSQETQYF. The CDR3 region has the DNA TGTGCCAGCAGCTCCGTCAGCCAAGAGACCCAGTACTTC.

This clonotype was recorded a few times. The chain carries TRBV12-3 or TRBV12-4 and TRBJ1-6; no clear D gene. Trimming removed 4 bases at V and 7 bases at J, with 5 bases between. This CDR3 contains 12 residues. CDR3 in amino acids: CASSYRNSPLHF. CDR3 sequence (DNA): TGTGCCAGCAGTTATAGGAATTCACCCCTCCACTTT.

This clonotype was seen at least ten times. The chain combines TRBV6-1 with TRBJ1-6; no reliable D call. Looked up from germline, CDR1 is MNHNS and CDR2 is SASEGT. V was clipped by 7 bases and J by 5 bases, with 15 bases between them. This CDR3 spans 15 amino acids. This chain's CDR3 is CASTRAGANNSPLHF. CDR3 coding DNA: TGTGCCAGCACTAGGGCTGGTGCGAATAATTCACCCCTCCACTTT.

The chain employs TRBV30 and TRBJ2-4; D may be TRBD1 or TRBD2 (5 bases each). Germline V gene data show CDR1 as GTSNPN and CDR2 as SVGIG (reference sequence). The CDR3 is 11 residues long. V lost 0 bases and J lost 10, with 7 bases in between. The CDR3 reads CAWSVGEIQYF. Here the CDR3 DNA reads TGTGCCTGGAGTGTGGGGGAAATTCAGTACTTC.

The DNA of the CDR3 is TGTGCCAGCAGGGTACCGGGGCAAGAGATGATGGCTTTCTTT. Protein product: CASRVPGQEMMAFF. V is TRBV6-1 and J is TRBJ1-1, with D possibly being TRBD1 (5 bases). Trimming stripped 6 bases from V and 11 bases from J, with 22 bases between. This CDR3 contains 14 residues. Germline V gene sequence: CDR1 MNHNS, CDR2 SASEGT.

This clonotype was counted a few times. J is TRBJ1-2 and V is TRBV2; possible D gene TRBD1, 6 bases. CDR1 SNHLY and CDR2 FYNNEI come from the germline V gene. The V and J ends lost 3 bases and 2 bases respectively, with 7 bases between them. This CDR3 contains 13 residues. The CDR3 sequence: CASSEDRNYGYTF. The CDR3 coding sequence is TGTGCCAGCAGTGAGGACAGAAACTATGGCTACACCTTC. The full variable domain, its missing parts supplied by reference TRBV2 and TRBJ1-2, is EPEVTQTPSHQVTQMGQEVILRCVPISNHLYFYWYRQILGQKVEFLVSFYNNEISEKSEIFDDQFSVERPDGSNFTLKIRSTKLEDSAMYFCASSEDRNYGYTFGSGTRLTVV.